This T cell receptor beta chain was profiled in a study of CD8 T cells in ankylosing spondylitis. Findings and limits, study-wide: Researchers reportedly found disease-linked clones significantly enriched in matched ankylosing spondylitis synovial fluid.

A single record per CDR3 protein comes from TCRdb applying MiXCR to the 5' RACE reads. Of around 150,000 distinct CDR3 sequences in the sample, about 17% were seen once. Germline V lookup: CDR1 SGHAT, CDR2 FQNNGV. The CDR3 sequence is 15 residues long. Trimming took off 5 bases at V and 4 bases at J, with 15 bases between the two ends. In the case of this clonotype: Its antigen is currently unknown.

The clonotype originates from a male donor with ankylosing spondylitis or in good health (not recorded which). Sequencing was done on a sample of blood, either unsorted or a sorted T cell fraction (not recorded which). This chain links TRBV11-2 with TRBJ2-1; D might be TRBD2 (7 bases). The DNA of the CDR3 is TGTGCCAGCAGCCCCGGAGGGGGGGCTTACAATGAGCAGTTCTTC. Protein sequence: CASSPGGGAYNEQFF.